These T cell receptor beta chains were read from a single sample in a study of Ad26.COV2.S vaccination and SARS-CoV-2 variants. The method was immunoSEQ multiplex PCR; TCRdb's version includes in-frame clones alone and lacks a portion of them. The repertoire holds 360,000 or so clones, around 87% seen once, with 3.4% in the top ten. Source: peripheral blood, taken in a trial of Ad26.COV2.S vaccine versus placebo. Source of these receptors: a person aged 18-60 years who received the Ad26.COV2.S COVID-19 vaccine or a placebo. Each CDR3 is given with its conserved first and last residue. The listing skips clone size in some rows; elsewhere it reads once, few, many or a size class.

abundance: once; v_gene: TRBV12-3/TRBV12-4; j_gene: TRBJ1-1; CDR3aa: CASSPELIEAFF
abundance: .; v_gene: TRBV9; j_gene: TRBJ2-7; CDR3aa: CASSVGTGKTYEQYF
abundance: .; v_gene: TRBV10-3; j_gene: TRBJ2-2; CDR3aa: CAISESQNTGELFF
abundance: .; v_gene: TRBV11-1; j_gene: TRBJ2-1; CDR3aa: CASSLGTGVYNEQFF
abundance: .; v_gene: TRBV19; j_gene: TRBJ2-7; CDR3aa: CASSTGQAGGEQYF
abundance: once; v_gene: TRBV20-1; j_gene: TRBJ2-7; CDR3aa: CSADGGLEQYF
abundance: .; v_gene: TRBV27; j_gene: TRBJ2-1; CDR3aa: CASTSGGRSYNEQFF
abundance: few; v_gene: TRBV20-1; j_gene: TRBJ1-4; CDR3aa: CSASLRGHEKLFF
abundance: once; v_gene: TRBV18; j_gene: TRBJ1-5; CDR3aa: CASSPPTDGNQPQHF
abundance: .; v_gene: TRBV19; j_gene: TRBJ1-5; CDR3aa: CASSIRKGTQPQHF
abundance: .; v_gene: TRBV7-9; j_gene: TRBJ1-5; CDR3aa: CASSLVGYSNQPQHF
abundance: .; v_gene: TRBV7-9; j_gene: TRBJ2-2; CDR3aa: CASSRTSTGELFF
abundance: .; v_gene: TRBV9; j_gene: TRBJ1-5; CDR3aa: CASSVDQGPDQPQHF
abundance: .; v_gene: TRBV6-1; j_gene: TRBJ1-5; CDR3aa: CASSELKTTRGNQPQHF
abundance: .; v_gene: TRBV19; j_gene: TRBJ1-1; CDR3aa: CASSIYSDLVEAFF
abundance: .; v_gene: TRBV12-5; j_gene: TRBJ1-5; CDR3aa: CASGLGQLYQPQHF
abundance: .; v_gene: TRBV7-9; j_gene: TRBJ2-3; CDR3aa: CASRLGAATDTQYF
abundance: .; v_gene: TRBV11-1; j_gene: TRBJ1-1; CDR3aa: CASSPLRTGGGTFF
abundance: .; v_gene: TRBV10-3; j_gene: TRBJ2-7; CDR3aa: CAIRGGPYEQYF
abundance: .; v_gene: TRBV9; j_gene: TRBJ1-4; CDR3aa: CASSIAGSDEKLFF
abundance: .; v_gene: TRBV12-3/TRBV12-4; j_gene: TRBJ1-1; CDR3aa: CASRIGGTEAFF
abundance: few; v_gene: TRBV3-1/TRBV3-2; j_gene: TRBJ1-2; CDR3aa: CASSRGQGDGYTF
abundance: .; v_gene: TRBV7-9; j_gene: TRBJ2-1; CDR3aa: CASSSDRGRGNEQFF
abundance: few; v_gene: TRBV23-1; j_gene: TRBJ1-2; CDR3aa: CASSLNRRGQDGYTF
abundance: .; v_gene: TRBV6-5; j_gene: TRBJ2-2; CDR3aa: CASGYNTGELFF
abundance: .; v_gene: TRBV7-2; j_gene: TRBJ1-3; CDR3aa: CASSPTSKGNTIYF
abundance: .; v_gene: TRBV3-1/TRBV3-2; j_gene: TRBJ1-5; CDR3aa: CASSQEKYQPQHF
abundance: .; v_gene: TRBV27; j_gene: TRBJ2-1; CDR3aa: CASSAGGSSYNEQFF
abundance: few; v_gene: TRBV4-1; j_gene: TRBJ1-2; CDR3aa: CASSQPDRYGYTF
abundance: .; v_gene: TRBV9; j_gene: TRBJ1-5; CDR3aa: CASSAGGQGNQPQHF
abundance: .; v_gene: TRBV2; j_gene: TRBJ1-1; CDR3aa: CASSAQGARLNTEAFF
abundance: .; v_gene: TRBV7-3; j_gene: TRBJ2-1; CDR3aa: CASSLTGLRNNEQFF